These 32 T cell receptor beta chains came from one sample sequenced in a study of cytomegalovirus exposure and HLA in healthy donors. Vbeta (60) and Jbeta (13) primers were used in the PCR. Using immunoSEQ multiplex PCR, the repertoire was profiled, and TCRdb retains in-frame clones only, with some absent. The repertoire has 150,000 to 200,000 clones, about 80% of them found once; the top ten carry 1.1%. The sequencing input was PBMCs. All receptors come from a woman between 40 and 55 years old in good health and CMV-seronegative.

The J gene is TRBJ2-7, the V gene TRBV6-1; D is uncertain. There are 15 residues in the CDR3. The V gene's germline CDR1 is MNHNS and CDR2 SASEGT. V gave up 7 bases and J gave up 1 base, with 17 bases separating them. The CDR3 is CASTPAGSPSYEQYV. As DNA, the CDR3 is TGTGCCAGCACCCCGGCCGGGTCCCCTTCCTACGAGCAGTACGTC.

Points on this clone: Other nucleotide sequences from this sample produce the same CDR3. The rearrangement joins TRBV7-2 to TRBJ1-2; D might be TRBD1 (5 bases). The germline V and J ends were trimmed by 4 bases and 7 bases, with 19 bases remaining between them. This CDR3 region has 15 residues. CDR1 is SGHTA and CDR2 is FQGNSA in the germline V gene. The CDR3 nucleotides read TGTGCCAGCAGCTCGATCGGGACTAGCGGGAGTGGCTACACCTTC. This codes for CASSSIGTSGSGYTF.

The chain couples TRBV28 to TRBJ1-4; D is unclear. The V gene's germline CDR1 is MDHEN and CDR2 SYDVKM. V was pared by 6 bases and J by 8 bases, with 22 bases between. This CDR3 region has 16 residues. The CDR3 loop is CASSSLWTGIREKLFF. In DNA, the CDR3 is TGTGCCAGCAGCAGCCTGTGGACGGGGATTAGGGAAAAACTGTTTTTT.

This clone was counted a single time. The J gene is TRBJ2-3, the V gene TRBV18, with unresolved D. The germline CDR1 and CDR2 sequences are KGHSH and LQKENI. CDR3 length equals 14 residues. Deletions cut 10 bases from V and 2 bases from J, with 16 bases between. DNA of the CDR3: TGTGCCACCCACCAGATGGCCTCCACAGATACGCAGTATTTT. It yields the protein CATHQMASTDTQYF.

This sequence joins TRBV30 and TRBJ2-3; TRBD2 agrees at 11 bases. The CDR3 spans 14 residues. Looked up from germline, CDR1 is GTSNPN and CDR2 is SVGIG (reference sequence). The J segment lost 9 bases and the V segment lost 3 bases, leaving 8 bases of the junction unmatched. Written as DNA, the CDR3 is TGTGCCTGGAGGGGGACTAGCGGATTCGGCACGCAGTATTTT. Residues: CAWRGTSGFGTQYF.

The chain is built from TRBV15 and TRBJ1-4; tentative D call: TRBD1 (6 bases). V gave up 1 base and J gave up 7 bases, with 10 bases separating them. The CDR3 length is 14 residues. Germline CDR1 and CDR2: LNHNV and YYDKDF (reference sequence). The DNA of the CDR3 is TGTGCCACCAGCAGAGGGGGGCTTAGTGAAAAACTGTTTTTT. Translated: CATSRGGLSEKLFF.

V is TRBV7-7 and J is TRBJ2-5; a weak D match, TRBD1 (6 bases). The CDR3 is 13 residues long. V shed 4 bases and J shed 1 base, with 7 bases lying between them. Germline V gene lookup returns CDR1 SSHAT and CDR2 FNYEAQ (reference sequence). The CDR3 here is CASSSDSQETQYF. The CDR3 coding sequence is TGTGCCAGCAGCTCGGACAGCCAAGAGACCCAGTACTTC.

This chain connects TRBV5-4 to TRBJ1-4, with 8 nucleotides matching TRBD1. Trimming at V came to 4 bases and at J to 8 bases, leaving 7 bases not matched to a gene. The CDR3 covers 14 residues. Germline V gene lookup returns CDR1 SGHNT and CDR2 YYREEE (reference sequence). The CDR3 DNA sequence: TGTGCCAGCAGCGGACAGGGTGGTGAGGAAAAACTGTTTTTT. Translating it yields CASSGQGGEEKLFF.

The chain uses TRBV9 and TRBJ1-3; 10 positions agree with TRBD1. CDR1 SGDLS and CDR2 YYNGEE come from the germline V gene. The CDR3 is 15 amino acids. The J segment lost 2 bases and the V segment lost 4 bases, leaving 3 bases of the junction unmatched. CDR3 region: CASSIGQGAGNTIYF. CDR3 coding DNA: TGTGCCAGCAGCATCGGACAGGGGGCTGGAAACACCATATATTTT.

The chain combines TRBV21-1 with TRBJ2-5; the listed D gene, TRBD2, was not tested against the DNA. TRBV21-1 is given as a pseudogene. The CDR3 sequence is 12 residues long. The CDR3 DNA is TGTGCCAGCACTCGGAGGCAAGAGACCCAGTACTTC. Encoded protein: CASTRRQETQYF.

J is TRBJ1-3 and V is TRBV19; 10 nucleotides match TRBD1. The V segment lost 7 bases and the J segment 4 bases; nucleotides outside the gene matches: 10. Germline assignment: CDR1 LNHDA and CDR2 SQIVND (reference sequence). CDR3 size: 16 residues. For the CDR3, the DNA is TGTGCCAGTACCAGGGACAGGGGAACGGGCGGAAACACCATATATTTT. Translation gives CASTRDRGTGGNTIYF.

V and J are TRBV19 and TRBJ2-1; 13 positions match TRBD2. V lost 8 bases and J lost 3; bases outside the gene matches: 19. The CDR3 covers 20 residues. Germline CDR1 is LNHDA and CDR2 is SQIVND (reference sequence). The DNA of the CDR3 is TGTGCCAGTCCCCCCCCCGAGGGACTAGCGGGACCTCAGGACTACAATGAGCAGTTCTTC. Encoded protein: CASPPPEGLAGPQDYNEQFF.

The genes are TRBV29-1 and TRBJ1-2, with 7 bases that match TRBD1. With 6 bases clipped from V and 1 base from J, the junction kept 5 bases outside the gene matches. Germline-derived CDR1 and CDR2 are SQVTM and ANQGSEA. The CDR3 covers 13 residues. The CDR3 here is CSVGDSLNYGYTF. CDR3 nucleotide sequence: TGCAGCGTCGGGGACAGCCTTAACTATGGCTACACCTTC.

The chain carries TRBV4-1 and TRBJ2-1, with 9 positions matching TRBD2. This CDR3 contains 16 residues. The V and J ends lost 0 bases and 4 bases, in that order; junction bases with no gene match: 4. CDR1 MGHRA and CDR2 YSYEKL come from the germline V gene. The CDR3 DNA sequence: TGCGCCAGCAGCCAAGATCCTAGCGGGACTTACAATGAGCAGTTCTTC. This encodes CASSQDPSGTYNEQFF.

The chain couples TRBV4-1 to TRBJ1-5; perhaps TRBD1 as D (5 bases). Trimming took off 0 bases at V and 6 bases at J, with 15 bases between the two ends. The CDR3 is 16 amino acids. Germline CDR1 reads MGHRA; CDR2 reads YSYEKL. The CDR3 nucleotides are TGCGCCAGCAGCCAAGATCCCGGGGGTCAAGGTCAGCCCCAGCATTTT. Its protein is CASSQDPGGQGQPQHF.

The CDR3 spells CASSYSLGSTGELFF. The CDR3 DNA reads as TGTGCCAGCAGTTACTCGTTAGGGAGCACCGGGGAGCTGTTTTTT. The chain has TRBV6-5 and TRBJ2-2; TRBD2 is a possible D gene (5 bases). The germline V gene has CDR1 MNHEY and CDR2 SVGAGI. Trimming took off 0 bases at V and 4 bases at J, with 9 bases between the two ends. This CDR3 contains 15 residues.

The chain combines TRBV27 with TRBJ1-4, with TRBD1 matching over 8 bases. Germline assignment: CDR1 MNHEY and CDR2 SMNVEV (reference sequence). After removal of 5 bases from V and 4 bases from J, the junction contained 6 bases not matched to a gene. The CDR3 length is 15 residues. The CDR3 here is CASSNQGQVNEKLFF. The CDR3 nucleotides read TGTGCCAGCAGTAACCAGGGACAGGTTAATGAAAAACTGTTTTTT.

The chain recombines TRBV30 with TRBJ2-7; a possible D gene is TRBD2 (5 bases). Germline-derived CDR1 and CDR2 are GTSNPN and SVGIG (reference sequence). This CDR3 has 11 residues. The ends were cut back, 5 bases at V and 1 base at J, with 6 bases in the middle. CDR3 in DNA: TGTGCCTGGGGGAGATCCTACGAGCAGTACGTC. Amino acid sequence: CAWGRSYEQYV.

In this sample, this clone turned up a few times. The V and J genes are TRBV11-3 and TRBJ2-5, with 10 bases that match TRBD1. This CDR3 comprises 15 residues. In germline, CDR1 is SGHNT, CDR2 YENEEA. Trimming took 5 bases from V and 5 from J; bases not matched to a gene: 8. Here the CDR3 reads CASSTGTGEWETQYF. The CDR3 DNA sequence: TGTGCCAGCAGCACCGGGACAGGGGAATGGGAGACCCAGTACTTC.

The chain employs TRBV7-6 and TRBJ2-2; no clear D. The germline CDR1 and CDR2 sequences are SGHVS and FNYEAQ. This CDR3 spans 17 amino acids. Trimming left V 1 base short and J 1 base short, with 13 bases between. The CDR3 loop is CASSLVPAGMNTGELFF. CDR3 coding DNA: TGTGCCAGCAGCTTAGTCCCCGCTGGCATGAACACCGGGGAGCTGTTTTTT.

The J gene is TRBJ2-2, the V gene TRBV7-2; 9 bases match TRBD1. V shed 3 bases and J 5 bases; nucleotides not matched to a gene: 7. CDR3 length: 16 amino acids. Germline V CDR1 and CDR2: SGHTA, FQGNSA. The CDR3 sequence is CASSLGGQGFTGELFF. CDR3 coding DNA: TGTGCCAGCAGCTTGGGGGGACAGGGTTTTACCGGGGAGCTGTTTTTT.

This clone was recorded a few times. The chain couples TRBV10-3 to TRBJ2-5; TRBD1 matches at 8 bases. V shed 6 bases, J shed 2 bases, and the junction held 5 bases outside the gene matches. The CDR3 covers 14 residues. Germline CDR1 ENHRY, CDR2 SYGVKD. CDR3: CAIRDGQGQETQYF. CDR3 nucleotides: TGTGCCATCAGGGATGGACAGGGACAAGAGACCCAGTACTTC.

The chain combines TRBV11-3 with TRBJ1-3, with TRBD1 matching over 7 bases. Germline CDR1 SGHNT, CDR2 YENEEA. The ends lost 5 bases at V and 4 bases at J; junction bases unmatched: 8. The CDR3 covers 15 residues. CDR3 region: CASSPDRALGNTIYF. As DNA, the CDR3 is TGTGCCAGCAGCCCAGACAGGGCTTTAGGAAACACCATATATTTT.

The CDR3 nucleotides are TGTGCCAGCAGCTTGGGGGGGAGTGGTTCTGGAAACACCATATATTTT. As protein: CASSLGGSGSGNTIYF. The chain carries TRBV7-3 and TRBJ1-3, with a possible D match to TRBD1 (5 bases). Trimming cost V 3 bases and J 1 base, with 13 bases left between them. This CDR3 contains 16 residues. Germline CDR1 and CDR2: SGHTA and FQGTGA.

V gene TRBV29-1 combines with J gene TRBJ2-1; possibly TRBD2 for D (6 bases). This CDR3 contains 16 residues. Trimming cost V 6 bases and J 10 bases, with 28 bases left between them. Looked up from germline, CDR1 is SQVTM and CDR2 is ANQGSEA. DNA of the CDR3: TGCAGCGTCGGAACCTACCGGGGGAGCTTAATCGGGGAGCAGTTCTTC. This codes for CSVGTYRGSLIGEQFF.

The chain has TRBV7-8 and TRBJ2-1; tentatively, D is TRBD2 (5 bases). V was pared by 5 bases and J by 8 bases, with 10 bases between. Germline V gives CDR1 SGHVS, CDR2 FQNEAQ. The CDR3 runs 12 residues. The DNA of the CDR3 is TGTGCCAGCAGCCGGACTTTCCATGAGCAGTTCTTC. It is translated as CASSRTFHEQFF.

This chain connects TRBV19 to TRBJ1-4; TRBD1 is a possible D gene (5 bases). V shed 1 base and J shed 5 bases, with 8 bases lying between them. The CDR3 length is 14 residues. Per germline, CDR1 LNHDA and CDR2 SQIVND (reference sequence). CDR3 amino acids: CASSIGRANEKLFF. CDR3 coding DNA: TGTGCCAGTAGTATAGGCAGGGCGAATGAAAAACTGTTTTTT.

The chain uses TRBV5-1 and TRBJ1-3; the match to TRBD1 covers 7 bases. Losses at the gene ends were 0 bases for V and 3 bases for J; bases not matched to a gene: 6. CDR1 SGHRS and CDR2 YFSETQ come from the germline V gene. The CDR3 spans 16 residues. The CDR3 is CASSLDRQGSGNTIYF. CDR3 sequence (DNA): TGCGCCAGCAGCTTGGATAGACAGGGAAGTGGAAACACCATATATTTT. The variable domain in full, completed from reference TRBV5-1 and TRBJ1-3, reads KAGVTQTPRYLIKTRGQQVTLSCSPISGHRSVSWYQQTPGQGLQFLFEYFSETQRNKGNFPGRFSGRQFSNSRSEMNVSTLELGDSALYLCASSLDRQGSGNTIYFGEGSWLTVV.

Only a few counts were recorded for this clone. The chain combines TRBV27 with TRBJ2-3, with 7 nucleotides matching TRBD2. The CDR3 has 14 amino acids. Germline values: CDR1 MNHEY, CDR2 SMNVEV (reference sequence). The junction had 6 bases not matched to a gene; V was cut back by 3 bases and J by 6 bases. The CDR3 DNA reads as TGTGCCAGCAGTTTGGGAGGGTCCTGGGATACGCAGTATTTT. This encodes CASSLGGSWDTQYF.

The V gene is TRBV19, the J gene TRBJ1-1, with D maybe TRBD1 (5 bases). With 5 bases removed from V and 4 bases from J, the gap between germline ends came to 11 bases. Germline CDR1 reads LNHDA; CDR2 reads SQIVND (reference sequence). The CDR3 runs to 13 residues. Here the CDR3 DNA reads TGTGCCAGTAGTCACCTGGGGGGCACTGAAGCTTTCTTT. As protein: CASSHLGGTEAFF. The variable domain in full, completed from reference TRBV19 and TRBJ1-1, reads DGGITQSPKYLFRKEGQNVTLSCEQNLNHDAMYWYRQDPGQGLRLIYYSQIVNDFQKGDIAEGYSVSREKKESFPLTVTSAQKNPTAFYLCASSHLGGTEAFFGQGTRLTVV.

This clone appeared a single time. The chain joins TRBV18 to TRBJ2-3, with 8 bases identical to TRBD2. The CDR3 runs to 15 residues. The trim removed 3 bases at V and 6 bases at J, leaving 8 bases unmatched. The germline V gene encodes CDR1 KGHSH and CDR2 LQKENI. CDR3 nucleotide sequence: TGTGCCAGCTCACCCCGGACTAGCCTTGGGGATACGCAGTATTTT. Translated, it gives CASSPRTSLGDTQYF.

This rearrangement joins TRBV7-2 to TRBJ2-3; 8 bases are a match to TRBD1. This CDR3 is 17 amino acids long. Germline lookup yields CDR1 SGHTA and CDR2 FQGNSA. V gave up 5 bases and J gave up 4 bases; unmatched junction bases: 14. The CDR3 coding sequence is TGTGCCAGCAGCAGAAACGGACAGGGCGGGGTCGCAGATACGCAGTATTTT. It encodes CASSRNGQGGVADTQYF.